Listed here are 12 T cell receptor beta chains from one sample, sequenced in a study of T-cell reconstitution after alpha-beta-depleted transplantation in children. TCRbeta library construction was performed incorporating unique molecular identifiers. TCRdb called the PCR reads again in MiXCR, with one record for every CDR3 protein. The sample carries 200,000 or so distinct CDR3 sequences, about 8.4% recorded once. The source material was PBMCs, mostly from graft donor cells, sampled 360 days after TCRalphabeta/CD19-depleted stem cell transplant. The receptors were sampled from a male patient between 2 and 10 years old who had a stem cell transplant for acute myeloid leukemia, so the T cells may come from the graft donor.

The CDR3, as DNA: TGTGCCAGCAGTTACCCTATACTAGCGGGAGCCACCGGGGAGCTGTTTTTT. It translates to CASSYPILAGATGELFF. The rearrangement links TRBV6-2 or TRBV6-3 to TRBJ2-2; 11 bases are shared with TRBD2. The CDR3 is 17 amino acids. CDR1 and CDR2 from the germline V gene are MNHEY and SVGEGT. V trimming: 2 bases; J trimming: 4 bases; junction bases outside the gene matches: 6.

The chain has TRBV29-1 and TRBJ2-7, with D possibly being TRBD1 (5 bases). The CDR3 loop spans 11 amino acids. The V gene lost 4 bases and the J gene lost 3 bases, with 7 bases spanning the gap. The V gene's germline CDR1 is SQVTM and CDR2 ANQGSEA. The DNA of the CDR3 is TGCAGCGTTGTAAGGGGCTACGAGCAGTACTTC. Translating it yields CSVVRGYEQYF.

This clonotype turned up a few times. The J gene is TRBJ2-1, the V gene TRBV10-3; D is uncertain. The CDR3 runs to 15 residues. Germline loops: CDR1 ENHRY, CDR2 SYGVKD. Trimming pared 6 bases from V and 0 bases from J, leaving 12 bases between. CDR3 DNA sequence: TGTGCCATCAGCCCAATTCTCGTCTCCTACAATGAGCAGTTCTTC. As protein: CAISPILVSYNEQFF.

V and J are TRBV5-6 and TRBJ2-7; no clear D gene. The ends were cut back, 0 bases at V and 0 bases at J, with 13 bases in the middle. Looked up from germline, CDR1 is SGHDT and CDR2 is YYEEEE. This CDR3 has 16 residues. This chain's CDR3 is CASSLEKGYLSYEQYF. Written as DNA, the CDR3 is TGTGCCAGCAGCTTGGAAAAAGGCTACCTCTCCTACGAGCAGTACTTC.

DNA of the CDR3: TGCGCCAGCAGGCAGGGGGCTTTCACTGAAGCTTTCTTT. Its protein is CASRQGAFTEAFF. The chain links TRBV5-1 to TRBJ1-1; 8 positions match TRBD1. Trimming cost V 5 bases and J 4 bases; bases outside gene matches: 4. Germline V gives CDR1 SGHRS, CDR2 YFSETQ. This CDR3 region has 13 residues. Supplemented by reference TRBV5-1 and TRBJ1-1, the full variable domain reads KAGVTQTPRYLIKTRGQQVTLSCSPISGHRSVSWYQQTPGQGLQFLFEYFSETQRNKGNFPGRFSGRQFSNSRSEMNVSTLELGDSALYLCASRQGAFTEAFFGQGTRLTVV.

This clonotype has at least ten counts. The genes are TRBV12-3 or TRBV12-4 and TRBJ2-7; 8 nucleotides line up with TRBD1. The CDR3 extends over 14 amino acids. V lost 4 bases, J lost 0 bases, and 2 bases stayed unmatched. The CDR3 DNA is TGTGCCAGCAGTTCCAGGGGGCTCTCCTACGAGCAGTACTTC. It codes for CASSSRGLSYEQYF.

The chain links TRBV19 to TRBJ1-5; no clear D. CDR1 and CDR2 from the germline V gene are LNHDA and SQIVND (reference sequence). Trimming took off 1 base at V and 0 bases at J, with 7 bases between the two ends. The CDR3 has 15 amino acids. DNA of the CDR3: TGTGCCAGTAGTATAGGGCGGTATAGCAATCAGCCCCAGCATTTT. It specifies CASSIGRYSNQPQHF. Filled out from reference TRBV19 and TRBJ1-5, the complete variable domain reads DGGITQSPKYLFRKEGQNVTLSCEQNLNHDAMYWYRQDPGQGLRLIYYSQIVNDFQKGDIAEGYSVSREKKESFPLTVTSAQKNPTAFYLCASSIGRYSNQPQHFGDGTRLSIL.

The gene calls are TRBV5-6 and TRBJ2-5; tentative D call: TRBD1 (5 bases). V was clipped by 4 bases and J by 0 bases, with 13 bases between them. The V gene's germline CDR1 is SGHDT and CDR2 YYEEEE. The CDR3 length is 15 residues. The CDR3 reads CASSPTEPNQETQYF. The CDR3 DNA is TGTGCCAGCAGCCCGACAGAACCAAACCAAGAGACCCAGTACTTC.

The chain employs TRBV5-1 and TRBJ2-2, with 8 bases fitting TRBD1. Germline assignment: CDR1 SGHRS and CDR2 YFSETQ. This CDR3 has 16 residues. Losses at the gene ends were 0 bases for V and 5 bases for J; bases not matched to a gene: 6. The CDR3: CASSLATGVGTGELFF. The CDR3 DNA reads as TGCGCCAGCAGCTTGGCGACAGGGGTTGGAACCGGGGAGCTGTTTTTT.

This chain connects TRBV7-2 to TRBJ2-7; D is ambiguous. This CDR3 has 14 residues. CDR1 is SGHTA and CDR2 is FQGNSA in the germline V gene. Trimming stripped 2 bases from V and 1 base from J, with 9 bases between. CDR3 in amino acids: CASSLTWESYEQYF. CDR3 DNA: TGTGCCAGCAGCTTAACTTGGGAATCCTACGAGCAGTACTTC. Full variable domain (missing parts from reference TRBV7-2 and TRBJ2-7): GAGVSQSPSNKVTEKGKDVELRCDPISGHTALYWYRQSLGQGLEFLIYFQGNSAPDKSGLPSDRFSAERTGGSVSTLTIQRTQQEDSAVYLCASSLTWESYEQYFGPGTRLTVT.

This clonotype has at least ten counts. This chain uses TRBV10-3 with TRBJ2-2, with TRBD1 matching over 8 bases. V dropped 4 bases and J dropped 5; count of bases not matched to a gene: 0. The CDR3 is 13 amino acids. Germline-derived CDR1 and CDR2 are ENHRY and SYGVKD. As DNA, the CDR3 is TGTGCCATCAGTGGGGACAGGACCGGGGAGCTGTTTTTT. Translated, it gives CAISGDRTGELFF.

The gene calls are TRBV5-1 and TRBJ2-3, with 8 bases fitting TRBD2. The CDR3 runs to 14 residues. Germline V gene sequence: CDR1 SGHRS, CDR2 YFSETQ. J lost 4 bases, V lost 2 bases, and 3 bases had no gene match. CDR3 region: CASSFGGASDTQYF. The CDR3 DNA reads TGCGCCAGCAGCTTCGGGGGGGCCTCAGATACGCAGTATTTT.